These 24 T cell receptor beta chains came from one sample sequenced in a study of response to subunit inactivated influenza vaccine listed by TCRdb under 2018. The library was obtained by RT-PCR. The sequencing machine was an Illumina HiSeq 2500. In-frame beta chains were kept once TCRdb had trimmed the public reads at Q25 with fastp and called clones with MiXCR. Merged by CDR3 protein, the rows form single entries marked with the most common genes and DNA. For this sample the table gives more than 500,000 distinct CDR3 sequences, of which 11% were detected only once. 9.5% to 11% of the sample lies in the top ten. These same records also appear under a second study, on T cells expressing NK-cell markers. Reported in the second study: TCR beta cDNA libraries were made by 5'RACE template switching that added a universal primer site and unique molecular identifiers.

Sample: PBMCs from blood, taken on the day of vaccination. These receptors all stem from a man aged 45-65 years who received an inactivated influenza vaccine. Donor details come from another sample of the same person, matched by shared clones.

The chain uses TRBV3-1 and TRBJ2-7; 11 nucleotides match TRBD2. The CDR3 is made up of 16 amino acids. Germline lookup yields CDR1 LGHDT and CDR2 YNNKEL (reference sequence). Unmatched junction bases numbered 3, after V lost 0 bases and J lost 2 bases. This CDR3 reads CASSQDLAGGTYEQYF. Written as DNA, the CDR3 is TGTGCCAGCAGCCAAGACCTAGCGGGGGGAACCTACGAGCAGTACTTC.

The chain combines TRBV5-1 with TRBJ2-3, with 7 nucleotides matching TRBD2. This CDR3 contains 12 residues. Per germline, CDR1 SGHRS and CDR2 YFSETQ. The junction had 0 bases not matched to a gene; V was cut back by 7 bases and J by 1 base. The CDR3 region has the DNA TGCGCCAGCGCGGGGGGCACAGATACGCAGTATTTT. It codes for CASAGGTDTQYF.

This clonotype came up a few times. The chain joins TRBV28 to TRBJ2-7; TRBD2 agrees at 7 bases. Germline V gene sequence: CDR1 MDHEN, CDR2 SYDVKM. The CDR3 totals 14 residues. The V gene end was trimmed by 3 bases and the J gene end by 6 bases; junction bases not matched to a gene: 8. The CDR3 nucleotides are TGTGCCAGCAGTTTCCAGCGGGGTGGGTCCGAGCAGTACTTC. Translating gives CASSFQRGGSEQYF.

The CDR3 reads CASSKGPSENIQYF. The CDR3 DNA follows: TGTGCCAGCAGCAAAGGACCAAGCGAAAACATTCAGTACTTC. The V gene is TRBV3-1, the J gene TRBJ2-4; D not certain. This CDR3 has 14 amino acids. V gave up 5 bases and J gave up 5 bases, with 13 bases separating them. CDR1 is LGHDT, CDR2 YNNKEL, per germline (reference sequence).

The chain links TRBV7-6 to TRBJ2-1; 9 bases map to TRBD1. V was clipped by 4 bases and J by 4 bases; unmatched bases: 8. From germline, CDR1 is SGHVS and CDR2 FNYEAQ. The length of the CDR3 is 16 residues. CDR3 bases: TGTGCCAGCAGCTCTAGGATGGGACAGGGATACAATGAGCAGTTCTTC. This translates into CASSSRMGQGYNEQFF.

The chain combines TRBV20-1 with TRBJ2-1; 7 bases are a match to TRBD2. The V gene's germline CDR1 is DFQATT and CDR2 SNEGSKA (reference sequence). The CDR3 spans 16 residues. With 0 bases clipped from V and 4 bases from J, the junction kept 9 bases outside the gene matches. In DNA form, the CDR3 reads TGCAGTGCTAGAGATATGGACCTAGCGGATTACAATGAGCAGTTCTTC. Translation gives CSARDMDLADYNEQFF.

Note on this clonotype: The junction does not match germline at one end; this may be a read error. V gene TRBV12-3 or TRBV12-4 combines with J gene TRBJ2-1, with 7 bases identical to TRBD2. The CDR3 has 15 residues. This CDR3 reads CASRYRRGLDNEQLF. For the CDR3, the DNA is TGTGCCAGCAGATACCGGCGGGGGTTAGATAATGAGCAGCTCTTC.

The chain joins TRBV15 to TRBJ1-5; D is perhaps TRBD1 (6 bases). This CDR3 is built from 16 residues. Germline V gene data show CDR1 as LNHNV and CDR2 as YYDKDF (reference sequence). Trimming cost V 3 bases and J 0 bases, with 12 bases left between them. The CDR3 sequence: CATSSYRDYSNQPQHF. The CDR3 DNA reads as TGTGCCACCAGCAGTTACAGGGATTATAGCAATCAGCCCCAGCATTTT.

This clonotype occurred many times. V and J are TRBV20-1 and TRBJ2-5, with unresolved D. This CDR3 comprises 14 residues. The germline V gene has CDR1 DFQATT and CDR2 SNEGSKA (reference sequence). Trimming took 0 bases from V and 1 from J, leaving 9 bases between them. The CDR3: CSARDLRGQETQYF. CDR3 DNA: TGCAGTGCTAGAGATCTTCGTGGCCAAGAGACCCAGTACTTC.

Only a few counts were recorded for this clonotype. Compared with germline, one end of the junction differs, possibly owing to a read error. V is TRBV2 and J is TRBJ2-7, with 7 bases identical to TRBD2. This CDR3 region has 11 residues. From germline, CDR1 is SNHLY and CDR2 FYNNEI. The CDR3 sequence is CASSGEGLFHF. In DNA form, the CDR3 reads TGTGCCAGCAGTGGGGAGGGCCTCTTCCACTTC.

Many counts were recorded for this clonotype. This chain joins TRBV5-1 and TRBJ2-2; 8 bases map to TRBD2. The V gene end was trimmed by 0 bases and the J gene end by 2 bases; junction bases not matched to a gene: 9. The CDR3 runs to 18 residues. Germline V gives CDR1 SGHRS, CDR2 YFSETQ. The CDR3 DNA is TGCGCCAGCAGCTTGGTTAGACGGACTAGCAGCAACACCGGGGAGCTGTTTTTT. This translates into CASSLVRRTSSNTGELFF. The whole variable domain, remainder taken from reference TRBV5-1 and TRBJ2-2, is KAGVTQTPRYLIKTRGQQVTLSCSPISGHRSVSWYQQTPGQGLQFLFEYFSETQRNKGNFPGRFSGRQFSNSRSEMNVSTLELGDSALYLCASSLVRRTSSNTGELFFGEGSRLTVL.

The table lists this clonotype with a few counts. V is TRBV29-1 and J is TRBJ2-3, with D possibly being TRBD1 or TRBD2 (5 bases each). CDR3 length: 17 amino acids. Germline V lookup: CDR1 SQVTM, CDR2 ANQGSEA. Trimming left V 4 bases short and J 2 bases short, with 22 bases between. The CDR3 region is CSVGGLEGRTNTDTQYF. CDR3 nucleotides: TGCAGCGTTGGGGGTCTAGAGGGGAGAACCAACACAGATACGCAGTATTTT.

V is TRBV15 and J is TRBJ2-3, with 9 nucleotides matching TRBD1. The CDR3 spans 15 residues. Per the germline V gene, CDR1 is LNHNV and CDR2 is YYDKDF (reference sequence). Unmatched junction bases numbered 2, after V lost 0 bases and J lost 4 bases. The CDR3 loop reads CATSRDRDRADTQYF. In nucleotides, the CDR3 is TGTGCCACCAGCAGAGATCGGGACAGGGCAGATACGCAGTATTTT.

This chain connects TRBV11-2 to TRBJ2-7, with a weak D call TRBD1 (6 bases). The germline V gene encodes CDR1 SGHAT and CDR2 FQNNGV. The ends were cut back, 5 bases at V and 8 bases at J, with 13 bases in the middle. This CDR3 has 12 amino acids. The CDR3 nucleotides are TGTGCCAGCAGCCAAAACAGGGCCAAGCAGTACTTC. Translated, it gives CASSQNRAKQYF. Full variable domain (remainder filled in from reference TRBV11-2 and TRBJ2-7): EAGVAQSPRYKIIEKRQSVAFWCNPISGHATLYWYQQILGQGPKLLIQFQNNGVVDDSQLPKDRFSAERLKGVDSTLKIQPAKLEDSAVYLCASSQNRAKQYFGPGTRLTVT.

This clonotype appeared a few times. The chain uses TRBV10-3 and TRBJ1-6; D gene uncertain. This CDR3 is 13 amino acids long. The V end was cut by 4 bases, the J end by 8 bases, with 9 bases between. The germline gives CDR1 ENHRY, CDR2 SYGVKD. CDR3 sequence (DNA): TGTGCCATCAGTGTAGGGTTCGATTCACCCCTCCACTTT. Amino acid sequence: CAISVGFDSPLHF.

This chain uses TRBV24-1 with TRBJ2-1, with 16 bases identical to TRBD2. The germline gives CDR1 KGHDR, CDR2 SFDVKD. V was pared by 4 bases and J by 0 bases, with 5 bases of the junction left unmatched. The CDR3 is 19 amino acids. The CDR3 spells CATSEGTSGGDSSYNEQFF. In DNA form, the CDR3 reads TGTGCCACCAGTGAGGGGACTAGCGGGGGGGACAGCTCCTACAATGAGCAGTTCTTC.

The chain joins TRBV27 to TRBJ1-6; tentatively, D is TRBD1 (6 bases). Trimming shortened V by 5 bases and J by 10 bases, and 12 bases separated the two germline ends. Per the germline V gene, CDR1 is MNHEY and CDR2 is SMNVEV (reference sequence). The CDR3 contains 13 residues. Here the CDR3 DNA reads TGTGCCAGCAGTCCCTACAGGGAGTCACCCCTCCACTTT. This translates into CASSPYRESPLHF.

This chain uses TRBV6-1 with TRBJ2-3; TRBD2 agrees at 8 bases. The V gene's germline CDR1 is MNHNS and CDR2 SASEGT. With V trimmed by 6 bases and J by 4 bases, 6 bases remained unmatched. There are 14 residues in the CDR3. CDR3 nucleotides: TGTGCCAGCAGGCCGGGACTAGGGCCAGATACGCAGTATTTT. Its protein product is CASRPGLGPDTQYF.

This clonotype was observed a few times. CDR3 bases: TGTGCCAGCAAAAGGGCGGGGGGGCTCAATGAGCAGTTCTTC. This encodes CASKRAGGLNEQFF. The chain combines TRBV2 with TRBJ2-1, with TRBD2 identical over 9 bases. The trim removed 7 bases at V and 6 bases at J, leaving 7 bases unmatched. The CDR3 covers 14 residues. Germline CDR1 SNHLY, CDR2 FYNNEI. Looking up the rest from reference TRBV2 and TRBJ2-1 gives the full variable domain: EPEVTQTPSHQVTQMGQEVILRCVPISNHLYFYWYRQILGQKVEFLVSFYNNEISEKSEIFDDQFSVERPDGSNFTLKIRSTKLEDSAMYFCASKRAGGLNEQFFGPGTRLTVL.

This clonotype came up a few times. J is TRBJ2-1 and V is TRBV20-1; 13 bases are shared with TRBD2. The CDR3 sequence is 18 residues long. V shed 1 base, J shed 8 bases, and the junction held 14 bases outside the gene matches. The germline gives CDR1 DFQATT, CDR2 SNEGSKA (reference sequence). CDR3 sequence reads: CSARAHTTLAGGSDEQFF. In nucleotides, the CDR3 is TGCAGTGCTAGAGCACACACCACACTAGCGGGAGGGTCGGATGAGCAGTTCTTC.

This clonotype was counted many times. The CDR3 sequence: CASSRTAEQYF. For the CDR3, the DNA is TGTGCCAGCAGTAGGACAGCAGAGCAGTACTTC. The chain is built from TRBV28 and TRBJ2-7; the D gene is possibly TRBD1 (6 bases). The germline V gene encodes CDR1 MDHEN and CDR2 SYDVKM. The CDR3 covers 11 residues. The V and J ends lost 5 bases and 7 bases respectively, with 9 bases between them. The whole variable domain, filled in from reference TRBV28 and TRBJ2-7, reads DVKVTQSSRYLVKRTGEKVFLECVQDMDHENMFWYRQDPGLGLRLIYFSYDVKMKEKGDIPEGYSVSREKKERFSLILESASTNQTSMYLCASSRTAEQYFGPGTRLTVT.

This clonotype occurred many times. The rearrangement links TRBV5-1 to TRBJ1-4, with D uncertain. The CDR3 loop spans 15 amino acids. The V gene's germline CDR1 is SGHRS and CDR2 YFSETQ. The V end was cut by 2 bases, the J end by 0 bases, with 8 bases between. DNA of the CDR3: TGCGCCAGCAGCTTCCACCGCGCAACTAATGAAAAACTGTTTTTT. Protein sequence: CASSFHRATNEKLFF. Full variable domain (missing parts from reference TRBV5-1 and TRBJ1-4): KAGVTQTPRYLIKTRGQQVTLSCSPISGHRSVSWYQQTPGQGLQFLFEYFSETQRNKGNFPGRFSGRQFSNSRSEMNVSTLELGDSALYLCASSFHRATNEKLFFGSGTQLSVL.

This clonotype has at least ten counts. The rearrangement links TRBV6-1 to TRBJ1-2; TRBD1 aligns across 7 bases. The CDR3 sequence is 13 residues long. Per germline, CDR1 MNHNS and CDR2 SASEGT. The junction had 7 bases not matched to a gene; V was cut back by 8 bases and J by 4 bases. CDR3 bases: TGTGCCAGCCAACAGGGGCACTCCTATGGCTACACCTTC. It specifies CASQQGHSYGYTF.

The chain joins TRBV24-1 to TRBJ2-3; 8 bases line up with TRBD2. CDR1 KGHDR and CDR2 SFDVKD come from the germline V gene. V trimming: 4 bases; J trimming: 3 bases; junction bases outside the gene matches: 8. There are 16 residues in the CDR3. DNA for the CDR3: TGTGCCACCAGTGACGTCGGGACTAGAGGTACAGATACGCAGTATTTT. It codes for CATSDVGTRGTDTQYF.